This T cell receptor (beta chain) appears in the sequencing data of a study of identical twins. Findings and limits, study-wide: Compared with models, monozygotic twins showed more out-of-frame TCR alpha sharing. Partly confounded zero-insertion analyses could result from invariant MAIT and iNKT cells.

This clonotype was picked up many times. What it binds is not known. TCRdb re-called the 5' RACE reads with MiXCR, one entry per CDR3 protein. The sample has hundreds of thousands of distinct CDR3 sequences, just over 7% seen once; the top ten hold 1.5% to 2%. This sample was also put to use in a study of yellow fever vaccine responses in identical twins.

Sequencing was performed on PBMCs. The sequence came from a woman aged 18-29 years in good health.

This CDR3 reads CASSQSLTGKTQYF. Written as DNA, the CDR3 is TGCGCCAGCAGCCAATCCCTCACCGGAAAGACCCAGTACTTC. The chain joins TRBV4-1 to TRBJ2-5, with no clear D. Trimming left V 2 bases short and J 6 bases short, with 13 bases between. Germline V gives CDR1 MGHRA, CDR2 YSYEKL. There are 14 residues in the CDR3.